Here is one T cell receptor beta chain with its context. The data originate from a study of blood T cell repertoires in COVID-19. Study-wide context: Samples of COVID-19 (acute and convalescent) were obtained from the United States, Italy and Spain. From T cells, B-cell-depleted T cells, or PBMCs came the material, which was cDNA or gDNA.

In the source study's methods: Nucleated cell number was recorded as an estimate derived from reference gene primer amplification. The data were produced by immunoSEQ multiplex PCR, yet TCRdb's version contains in-frame clones alone and is incomplete. V and J calls and clone size are copied from that table; D and trimming were computed from the DNA. Counted here are roughly 250,000 clones, about 89% occurring once; the ten biggest clones make up 2.3%. The CDR3 sequence is 15 residues long. Trimming removed 4 bases at V and 7 bases at J, with 22 bases between. CDR1 and CDR2 from the germline V gene are GTSNPN and SVGIG (reference sequence).

The sequenced material came from peripheral blood. This sequence joins TRBV30 and TRBJ1-2, with D perhaps TRBD1 (6 bases). The sequence derives from a woman aged 45-65 years with acute or convalescent COVID-19. CDR3 nucleotides: TGTGCCTGGAAACCGGCCGGGACACCTACTAGTGGCTACACCTTC. Amino acids: CAWKPAGTPTSGYTF.